This T cell receptor beta chain was captured in a study of tumour-infiltrating T cells in Burkitt lymphoma. Study-wide background: Repertoire clonality predicted overall and progression-free survival.

The table came from immunoSEQ multiplex PCR; TCRdb's copy has only in-frame clones and leaves some out. The profile shows about 1,400 clones, over 85% of them singletons. This clone has a single count. This sequence originates from a human donor with diffuse large B-cell lymphoma. The sequencing sample was made of tumor tissue.

DNA for the CDR3: TGCAGCGTTGAAGGGGAGAGAGGCCAAGAGACCCAGTACTTC. Translating it yields CSVEGERGQETQYF. The V call is TRBV29-1, the J call TRBJ2-5, with D possibly being TRBD2 (5 bases). The CDR3 contains 14 residues. Between the trimmed V and J ends, which lost 1 base and 1 base, there was a span of 10 bases. The germline V gene encodes CDR1 SQVTM and CDR2 ANQGSEA. The full variable domain, completed using reference TRBV29-1 and TRBJ2-5, is SAVISQKPSRDICQRGTSLTIQCQVDSQVTMMFWYRQQPGQSLTLIATANQGSEATYESGFVIDKFPISRPNLTFSTLTVSNMSPEDSSIYLCSVEGERGQETQYFGPGTRLLVL.